The rows below give T cell receptor beta chains drawn from one sample of a study of T cells in localized non-small cell lung cancer. The repertoire was sequenced with immunoSEQ multiplex PCR; TCRdb's copy has only in-frame clones and lacks some. The repertoire includes roughly 2,000 clones, 18% of them detected once, and around 13% sits in the top ten. The specimen comprised normal lung tissue next to the tumor, sampled before any cancer treatment. Receptors originate from a male donor at least 60 years old with stage I non-small cell lung cancer. Both conserved end residues are part of each CDR3. A D gene is named only where the DNA matches it firmly. Part of the rows lack a size; the others show once, few, many or a class for expanded clones.

>TRBD1|TRBV11-3|TRBJ2-3|15|medium-sized
TGTGCCAGCAGCCCCCGGGACAGGGCCCGAGATACGCAGTATTTT
CASSPRDRARDTQYF
>-|TRBV30|TRBJ1-1|13|few
TGTGCCTGGACCTCTCGATGGAACACTGAAGCTTTCTTT
CAWTSRWNTEAFF
>-|TRBV6-8|TRBJ2-7|14|few
TGTGCCAGCAGTTACTCCGCACAGAACTACGAGCAGTACTTC
CASSYSAQNYEQYF
>-|TRBV29-1|TRBJ2-7|12|-
TGCAGCGTTGAAGATAAGGGCTACGAGCAGTACTTC
CSVEDKGYEQYF
>-|TRBV11-3|TRBJ1-1|14|-
TGTGCCAGCAGCCGAGACACCCAGAACACTGAAGCTTTCTTT
CASSRDTQNTEAFF
>-|TRBV10-2|TRBJ2-7|13|-
TGCGCCAGCAGTGACCCACCCAGATACGAGCAGTACTTC
CASSDPPRYEQYF
>-|TRBV25-1|TRBJ2-2|13|once
TGTGCCAGTGGGACCCGAAACACCGGGGAGCTGTTTTTT
CASGTRNTGELFF
>-|TRBV9|TRBJ1-2|13|few
TGTGCCAGCAGCGGACTGCAGGGCTCTGGCTACACCTTC
CASSGLQGSGYTF
>TRBD1|TRBV12-5|TRBJ1-5|12|-
TGTGCCAGCGGACAGGGAAATCAGCCCCAGCATTTT
CASGQGNQPQHF
>-|TRBV6-8|TRBJ2-1|16|few
TGTGCCAGCAGGCGCGTGGAGGGGGCGGGAAACAATGAGCAGTTCTTC
CASRRVEGAGNNEQFF
>TRBD2|TRBV11-3|TRBJ2-3|14|many
TGTGCCAGCAGTCGCGGGGGTGGCACAGATACGCAGTATTTT
CASSRGGGTDTQYF
>-|TRBV19|TRBJ1-5|13|-
TGTGCCAGTAGGGTCCAGTCCAATCAGCCCCAGCATTTT
CASRVQSNQPQHF
>-|TRBV14|TRBJ2-5|13|few
TGTGCCAGCAGCCAAGCACCGCAAGAGACCCAGTACTTC
CASSQAPQETQYF
>-|TRBV19|TRBJ2-3|17|-
TGTGCCAGTAGTATAGATCTATTACGGGGCAGCACAGATACGCAGTATTTT
CASSIDLLRGSTDTQYF
>-|TRBV5-1|TRBJ2-1|18|-
TGCGCCAGCAGCCAAGAGCCCCCCCAGGGAACGGGTCGGAATGAGCAGTTCTTC
CASSQEPPQGTGRNEQFF
>-|TRBV28|TRBJ1-1|12|-
TGTGCCAGCAGGAGGGGGGACACTGAAGCTTTCTTT
CASRRGDTEAFF
>TRBD1|TRBV30|TRBJ1-1|16|-
TGTGCCTGCTTCACGGGACAGGGTCGAGGGAACACTGAAGCTTTCTTT
CACFTGQGRGNTEAFF
>-|TRBV6-8|TRBJ1-5|13|-
TGTGCCAGCAGTTGGGGGGCTGGTCAGCCCCAGCATTTT
CASSWGAGQPQHF
>-|TRBV6-8|TRBJ2-3|14|-
TGTGCCAGCAGCCCCGTCTCAGGGACAGATACGCAGTATTTT
CASSPVSGTDTQYF
>-|TRBV18|TRBJ1-1|16|few
TGTGCCAGCTCACCAGAGGGTGGAGGGACTTTTACTGAAGCTTTCTTT
CASSPEGGGTFTEAFF
>TRBD2|TRBV5-1|TRBJ2-7|15|-
TGCGCCAGCCGACTAGCGGGAGGTCCCATGGGGGAGCAGTACTTC
CASRLAGGPMGEQYF
>-|TRBV4-1|TRBJ2-3|15|-
TGCGCCAGCAGCCCCGGACTAAACGTCGCAGATACGCAGTATTTT
CASSPGLNVADTQYF
>-|TRBV19|TRBJ1-5|14|-
TGTGCCAGTAGTATAATTGATAGCAATCAGCCCCAGCATTTT
CASSIIDSNQPQHF
>TRBD2|TRBV12-5|TRBJ2-3|16|-
TGTGCCAGCGGCCCTGGGTTAGCGGGAGGAACAGATACGCAGTATTTT
CASGPGLAGGTDTQYF
>TRBD1|TRBV5-1|TRBJ1-1|14|-
TGCGCCAGCAGACCCGACAGGGGGAACACTGAAGCTTTCTTT
CASRPDRGNTEAFF
>TRBD1|TRBV30|TRBJ1-5|14|few
TGTGCCTGGAGGGGACAGGGAGGAAATCAGCCCCAGCATTTT
CAWRGQGGNQPQHF
>-|TRBV5-1|TRBJ1-4|15|-
TGCGCCAGCAGCCAAGAAGATGCAACTAATGAAAAACTGTTTTTT
CASSQEDATNEKLFF
>-|TRBV6-7|TRBJ2-5|11|medium-sized
TGTGCCAGCAGCTCTGGACTAACCCAGTACTTC
CASSSGLTQYF
>-|TRBV19|TRBJ1-2|15|-
TGTGCCAGTAGTAACGCGGCAGGGAGTCCGAAAGGCTACACCTTC
CASSNAAGSPKGYTF
>TRBD2|TRBV30|TRBJ2-3|19|-
TGTGCCTGGAGTGGACATTCACCCGGGACTAGCGGGGGCACAGATACGCAGTATTTT
CAWSGHSPGTSGGTDTQYF
>-|TRBV11-3|TRBJ2-7|16|many
TGTGCCAGCAGCCCCCAGCGGTCAGCCGCTGGTGGCGAGCAGTACTTC
CASSPQRSAAGGEQYF
>TRBD1|TRBV6-8|TRBJ1-5|16|few
TGTGCCAGCAGTCTCAGTGCAGGGGGTTTCGGCCAGCCCCAGCATTTT
CASSLSAGGFGQPQHF
>-|TRBV4-1|TRBJ2-1|16|few
TGCGCCAGCAGCCCCAGGACTGGGCCCGAAGGAAATGAGCAGTTCTTC
CASSPRTGPEGNEQFF
>-|TRBV5-1|TRBJ1-2|14|-
TGCGCCAGCAGCTTTGGGGGCGAGGCTGAAGGCTACACCTTC
CASSFGGEAEGYTF
>-|TRBV29-1|TRBJ2-6|15|-
TGCAGCGTTGGGGCACCCTCCTCTGGGGCCAACGTCCTGACTTTC
CSVGAPSSGANVLTF
>TRBD1|TRBV18|TRBJ2-7|14|-
TGTGCCAGCTCATCCGGACAGGGGGCCTACGAGCAGTACTTC
CASSSGQGAYEQYF
>TRBD2|TRBV11-3|TRBJ2-5|15|few
TGTGCCAGCAGCCAAATAGCGGGAAAGGGAGAGACCCAGTACTTC
CASSQIAGKGETQYF
>-|TRBV19|TRBJ2-5|14|-
TGTGCCAGTAGGAAAAGGGGCTCCGAGGAGACCCAGTACTTC
CASRKRGSEETQYF
>-|TRBV9|TRBJ2-3|15|many
TGTGCCAGCAGCGAACCGGGACTTTCGAGTGATACGCAGTATTTT
CASSEPGLSSDTQYF
>TRBD1|TRBV11-3|TRBJ1-5|15|medium-sized
TGTGCCAGCAGCTTATCCGGGACAGGGAATCAGCCCCAGCATTTT
CASSLSGTGNQPQHF